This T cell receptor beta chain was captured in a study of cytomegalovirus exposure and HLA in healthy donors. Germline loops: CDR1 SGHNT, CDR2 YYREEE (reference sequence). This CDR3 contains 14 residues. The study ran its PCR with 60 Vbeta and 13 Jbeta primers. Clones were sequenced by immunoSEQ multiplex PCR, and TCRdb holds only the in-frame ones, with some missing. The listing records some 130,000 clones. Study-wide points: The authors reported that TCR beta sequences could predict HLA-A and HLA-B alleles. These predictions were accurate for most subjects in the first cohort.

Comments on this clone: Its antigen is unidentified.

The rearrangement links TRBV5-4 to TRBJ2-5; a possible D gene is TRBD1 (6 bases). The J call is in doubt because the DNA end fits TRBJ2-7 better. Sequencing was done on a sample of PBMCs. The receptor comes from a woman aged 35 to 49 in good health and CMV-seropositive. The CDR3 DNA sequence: TGTGCCAGCAGCATCTCCAGGGGTGGCTACGAGCAGTACTTC. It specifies CASSISRGGYEQYF.